This T cell receptor (beta chain) was retrieved from a study of blood T cells in healthy people across ages. Study-wide points: The study found TCR beta diversity correlated strongly with naive T cell percentage.

Through a sample-barcoded 5' primer and a J-beta primer mix, a second PCR was run for roughly 7 to 11 cycles. In TCRdb, the 5' RACE reads were re-called with MiXCR into one record per CDR3 protein. The table lists approximately 1.5 million distinct CDR3 sequences, approximately 42% of them singletons. Donors were healthy Caucasian individuals from Russia aged about 6 to 90. The authors isolated at least 7 million PBMCs per sample. Total RNA extraction produced at least 6 micrograms (per sample) for the study. For this clonotype: Antigen: not known.

The CDR3 loop spans 15 amino acids. The V gene lost 2 bases and the J gene lost 1 base, with 8 bases spanning the gap. Sequencing was carried out using blood. The chain combines TRBV12-3 or TRBV12-4 with TRBJ1-4, with a weak D call TRBD1 (5 bases). This receptor was obtained from a young woman in good health. CDR3 in amino acids: CASSLWGGTNEKLFF. CDR3 DNA: TGTGCCAGCAGTTTATGGGGGGGAACTAATGAAAAACTGTTTTTT.